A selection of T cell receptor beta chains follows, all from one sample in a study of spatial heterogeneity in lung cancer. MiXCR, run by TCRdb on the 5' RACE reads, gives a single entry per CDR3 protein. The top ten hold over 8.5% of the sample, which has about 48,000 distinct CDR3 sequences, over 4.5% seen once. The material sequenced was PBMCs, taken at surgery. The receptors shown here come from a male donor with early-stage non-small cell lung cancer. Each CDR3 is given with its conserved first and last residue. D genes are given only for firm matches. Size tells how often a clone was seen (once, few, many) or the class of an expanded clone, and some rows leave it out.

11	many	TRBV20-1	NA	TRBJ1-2	CSARGALGYTF	TGCAGTGCTAGAGGAGCCTTGGGGTACACCTTC
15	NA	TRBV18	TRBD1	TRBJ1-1	CASSQRGTGGNEAFF	TGTGCCAGCTCACAACGCGGGACAGGGGGCAACGAAGCTTTCTTT
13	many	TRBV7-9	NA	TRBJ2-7	CASSPPTSYEQYF	TGTGCCAGCAGCCCGCCGACTAGCTACGAGCAGTACTTC
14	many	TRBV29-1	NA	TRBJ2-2	CSVETPTLSGELFF	TGCAGCGTTGAAACACCCACTCTTAGCGGGGAGCTGTTTTTT
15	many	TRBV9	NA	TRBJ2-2	CASSVEVLNTGELFF	TGTGCCAGCAGCGTAGAGGTGTTAAACACCGGGGAGCTGTTTTTT
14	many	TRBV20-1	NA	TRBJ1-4	CSARRPEFEEKLFF	TGCAGTGCTAGACGGCCGGAATTCGAGGAAAAACTGTTTTTT
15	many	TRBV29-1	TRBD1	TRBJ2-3	CSVNTGTGRTDTQYF	TGCAGCGTGAATACCGGGACAGGACGCACAGATACGCAGTATTTT
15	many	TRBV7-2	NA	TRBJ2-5	CASSSNRGPYGTQYF	TGTGCCAGCAGCTCAAACCGCGGGCCCTATGGGACCCAGTACTTC
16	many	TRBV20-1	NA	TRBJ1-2	CSARDGSRAGNYGYTF	TGCAGTGCTAGAGATGGTAGTAGGGCAGGAAACTATGGCTACACCTTC
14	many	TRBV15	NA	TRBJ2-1	CATSREGLYNEQFF	TGTGCCACCAGCAGAGAGGGACTGTACAATGAGCAGTTCTTC
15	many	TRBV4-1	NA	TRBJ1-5	CASSLTWRADGPQHF	TGCGCCAGCAGCCTGACATGGAGAGCGGATGGACCCCAGCATTTT